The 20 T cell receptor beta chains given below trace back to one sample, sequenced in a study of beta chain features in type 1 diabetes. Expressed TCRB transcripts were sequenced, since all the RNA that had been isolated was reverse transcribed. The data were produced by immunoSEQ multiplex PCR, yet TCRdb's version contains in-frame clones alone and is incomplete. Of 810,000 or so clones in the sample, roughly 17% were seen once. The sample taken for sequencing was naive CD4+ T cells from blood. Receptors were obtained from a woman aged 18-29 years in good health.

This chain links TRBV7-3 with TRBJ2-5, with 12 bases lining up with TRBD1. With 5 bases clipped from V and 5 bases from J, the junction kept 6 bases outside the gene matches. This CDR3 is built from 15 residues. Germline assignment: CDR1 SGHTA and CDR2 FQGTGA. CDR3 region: CASSPGTGGFETQYF. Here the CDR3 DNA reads TGTGCCAGCAGCCCCGGGACAGGGGGCTTTGAGACCCAGTACTTC.

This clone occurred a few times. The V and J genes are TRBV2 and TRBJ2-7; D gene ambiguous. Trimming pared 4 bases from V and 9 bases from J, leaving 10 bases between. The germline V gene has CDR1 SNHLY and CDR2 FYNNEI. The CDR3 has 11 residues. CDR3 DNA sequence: TGTGCCAGCAGTGCGACTGCTGGGCAGTACTTC. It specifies CASSATAGQYF. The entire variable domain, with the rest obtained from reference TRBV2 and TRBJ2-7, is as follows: EPEVTQTPSHQVTQMGQEVILRCVPISNHLYFYWYRQILGQKVEFLVSFYNNEISEKSEIFDDQFSVERPDGSNFTLKIRSTKLEDSAMYFCASSATAGQYFGPGTRLTVT.

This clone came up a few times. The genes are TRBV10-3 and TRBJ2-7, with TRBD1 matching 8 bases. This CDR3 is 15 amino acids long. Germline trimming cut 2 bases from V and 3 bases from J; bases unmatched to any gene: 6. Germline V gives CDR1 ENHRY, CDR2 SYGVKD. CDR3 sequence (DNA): TGTGCCATCAGTGAGACACTCGGACAGGGCTACGAGCAGTACTTC. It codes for CAISETLGQGYEQYF.

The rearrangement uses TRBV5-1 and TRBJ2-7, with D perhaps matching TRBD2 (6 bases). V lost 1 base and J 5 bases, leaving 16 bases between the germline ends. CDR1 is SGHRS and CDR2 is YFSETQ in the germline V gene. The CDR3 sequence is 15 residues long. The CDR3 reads CASSLRPGDLDEQYF. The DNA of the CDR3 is TGCGCCAGCAGCTTGCGCCCGGGAGATCTGGACGAGCAGTACTTC.

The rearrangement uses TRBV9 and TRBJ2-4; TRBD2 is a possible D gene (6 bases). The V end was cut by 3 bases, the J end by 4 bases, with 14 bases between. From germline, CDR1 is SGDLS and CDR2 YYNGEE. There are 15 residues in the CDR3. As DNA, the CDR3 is TGTGCCAGCAGCGCTCACCCGGGAGAAAAAAACATTCAGTACTTC. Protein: CASSAHPGEKNIQYF.

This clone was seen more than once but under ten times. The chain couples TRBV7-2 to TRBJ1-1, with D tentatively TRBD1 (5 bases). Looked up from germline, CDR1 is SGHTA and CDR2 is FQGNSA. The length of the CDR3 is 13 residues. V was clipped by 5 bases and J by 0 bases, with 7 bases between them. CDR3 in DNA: TGTGCCAGCAGCAAGACAGTGAACACTGAAGCTTTCTTT. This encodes CASSKTVNTEAFF.

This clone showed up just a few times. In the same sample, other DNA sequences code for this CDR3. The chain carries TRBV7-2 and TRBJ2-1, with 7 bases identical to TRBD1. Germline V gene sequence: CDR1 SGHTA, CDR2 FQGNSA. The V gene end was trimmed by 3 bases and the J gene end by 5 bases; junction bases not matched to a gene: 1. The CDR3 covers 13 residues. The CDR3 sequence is CASSFDRDNEQFF. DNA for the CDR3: TGTGCCAGCAGCTTCGACAGGGACAATGAGCAGTTCTTC.

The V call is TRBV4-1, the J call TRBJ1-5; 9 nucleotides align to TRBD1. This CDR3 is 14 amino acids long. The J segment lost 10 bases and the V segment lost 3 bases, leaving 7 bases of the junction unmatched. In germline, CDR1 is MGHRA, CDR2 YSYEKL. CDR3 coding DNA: TGCGCCAGCAGCCATCCGGGACAGGGTTCCCCCCAGCATTTT. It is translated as CASSHPGQGSPQHF.

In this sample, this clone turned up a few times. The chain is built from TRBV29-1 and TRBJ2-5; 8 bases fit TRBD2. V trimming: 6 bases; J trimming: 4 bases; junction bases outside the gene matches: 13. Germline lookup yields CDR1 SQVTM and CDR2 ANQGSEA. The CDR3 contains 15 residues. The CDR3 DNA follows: TGCAGCGTCGAACAGACCGGGACTAGGGGAGAGACCCAGTACTTC. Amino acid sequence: CSVEQTGTRGETQYF.

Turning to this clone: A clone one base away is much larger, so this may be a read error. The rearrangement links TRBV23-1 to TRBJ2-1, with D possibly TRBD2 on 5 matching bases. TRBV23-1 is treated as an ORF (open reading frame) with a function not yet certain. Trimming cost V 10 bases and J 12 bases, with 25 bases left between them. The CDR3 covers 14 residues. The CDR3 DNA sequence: TGCGCCAACAGCCTCCACCTTTGGGTAGCGTCGCAGTTCTTC. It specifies CANSLHLWVASQFF.

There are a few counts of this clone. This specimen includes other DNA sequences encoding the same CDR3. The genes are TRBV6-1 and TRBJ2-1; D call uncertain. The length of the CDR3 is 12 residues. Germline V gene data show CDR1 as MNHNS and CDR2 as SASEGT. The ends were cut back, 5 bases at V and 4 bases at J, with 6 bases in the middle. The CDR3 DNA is TGTGCCAGCAGTCCTTCGTACAATGAGCAGTTCTTC. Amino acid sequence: CASSPSYNEQFF.

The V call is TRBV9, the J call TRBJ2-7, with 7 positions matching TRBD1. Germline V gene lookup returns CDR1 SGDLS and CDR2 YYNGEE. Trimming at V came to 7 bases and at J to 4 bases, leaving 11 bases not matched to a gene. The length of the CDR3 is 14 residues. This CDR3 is CASAPNEGAYEQYF. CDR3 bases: TGTGCCAGCGCCCCTAATGAGGGGGCTTACGAGCAGTACTTC. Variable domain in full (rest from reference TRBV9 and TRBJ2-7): DSGVTQTPKHLITATGQRVTLRCSPRSGDLSVYWYQQSLDQGLQFLIQYYNGEERAKGNILERFSAQQFPDLHSELNLSSLELGDSALYFCASAPNEGAYEQYFGPGTRLTVT.

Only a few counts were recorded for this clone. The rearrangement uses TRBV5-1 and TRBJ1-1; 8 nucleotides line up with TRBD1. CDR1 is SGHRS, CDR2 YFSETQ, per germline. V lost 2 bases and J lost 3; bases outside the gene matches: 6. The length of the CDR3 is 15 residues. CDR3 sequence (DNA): TGCGCCAGCAGCTTCAACAGGGGGTTGCACACTGAAGCTTTCTTT. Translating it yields CASSFNRGLHTEAFF.

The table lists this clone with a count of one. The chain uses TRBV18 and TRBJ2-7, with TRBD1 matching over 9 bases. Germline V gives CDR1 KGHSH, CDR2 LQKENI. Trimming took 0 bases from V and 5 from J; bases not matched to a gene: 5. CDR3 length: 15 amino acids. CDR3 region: CASSPPGTGFDEQYF. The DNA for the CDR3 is TGTGCCAGCTCACCACCGGGGACAGGGTTTGACGAGCAGTACTTC.

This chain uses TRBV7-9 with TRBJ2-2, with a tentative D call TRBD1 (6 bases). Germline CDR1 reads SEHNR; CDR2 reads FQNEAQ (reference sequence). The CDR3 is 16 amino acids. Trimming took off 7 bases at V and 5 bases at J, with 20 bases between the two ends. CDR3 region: CASTAWTASKTGELFF. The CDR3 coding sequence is TGTGCCAGCACGGCCTGGACAGCAAGCAAAACCGGGGAGCTGTTTTTT.

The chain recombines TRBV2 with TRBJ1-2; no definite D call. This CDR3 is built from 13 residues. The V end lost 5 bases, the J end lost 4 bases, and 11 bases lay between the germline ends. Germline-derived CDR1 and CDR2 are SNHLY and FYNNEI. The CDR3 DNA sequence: TGTGCCAGCAGTTCGGACGGAGCCTATGGCTACACCTTC. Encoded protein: CASSSDGAYGYTF.

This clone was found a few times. Here the CDR3 DNA reads TGTGCCAGCAGCTCCACTAGGGGCGAAGAGACCCAGTACTTC. Its translation is CASSSTRGEETQYF. The chain couples TRBV11-2 to TRBJ2-5; D assignment may be TRBD1 or TRBD2 (5 bases each). The CDR3 length is 14 residues. Germline values: CDR1 SGHAT, CDR2 FQNNGV. V was clipped by 4 bases and J by 3 bases, with 12 bases between them.

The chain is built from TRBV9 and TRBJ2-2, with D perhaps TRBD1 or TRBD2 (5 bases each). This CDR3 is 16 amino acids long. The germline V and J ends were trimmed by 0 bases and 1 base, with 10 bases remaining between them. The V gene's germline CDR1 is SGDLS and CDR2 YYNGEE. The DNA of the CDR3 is TGTGCCAGCAGCGTAGTTGGGGGAGTGAACACCGGGGAGCTGTTTTTT. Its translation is CASSVVGGVNTGELFF. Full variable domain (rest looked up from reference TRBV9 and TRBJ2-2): DSGVTQTPKHLITATGQRVTLRCSPRSGDLSVYWYQQSLDQGLQFLIQYYNGEERAKGNILERFSAQQFPDLHSELNLSSLELGDSALYFCASSVVGGVNTGELFFGEGSRLTVL.

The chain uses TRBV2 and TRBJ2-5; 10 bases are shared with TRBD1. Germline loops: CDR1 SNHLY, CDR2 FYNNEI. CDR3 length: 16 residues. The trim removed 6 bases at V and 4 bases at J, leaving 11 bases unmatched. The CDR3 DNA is TGTGCCAGCAGGCCCTGGACAGGGGGGTCAGGAGAGACCCAGTACTTC. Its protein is CASRPWTGGSGETQYF. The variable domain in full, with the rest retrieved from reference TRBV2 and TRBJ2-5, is EPEVTQTPSHQVTQMGQEVILRCVPISNHLYFYWYRQILGQKVEFLVSFYNNEISEKSEIFDDQFSVERPDGSNFTLKIRSTKLEDSAMYFCASRPWTGGSGETQYFGPGTRLLVL.

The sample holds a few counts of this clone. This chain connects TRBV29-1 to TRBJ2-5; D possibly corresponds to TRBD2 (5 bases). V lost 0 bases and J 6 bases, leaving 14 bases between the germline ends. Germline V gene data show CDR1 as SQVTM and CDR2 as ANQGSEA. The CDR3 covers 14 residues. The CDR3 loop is CSVEERGLVQTQYF. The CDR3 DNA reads TGCAGCGTTGAAGAACGAGGGCTCGTACAGACCCAGTACTTC.